A selection of T cell receptor beta chains follows, all from one sample in a study of CD8 T cells in Susac syndrome. TCRdb reanalysed the immunoSEQ multiplex PCR reads using MiXCR and keeps one entry per CDR3 protein. The sample contains 150,000 to 160,000 distinct CDR3 sequences, 90% to 95% of which appear only once. Sequenced sample: CD4+ T cells from PBMCs. The receptor set was obtained from a human donor with Susac syndrome. The conserved cysteine and the conserved F or W are not part of the CDR3 here. Clone size is not always given. Where it is, it says once, few, many or a class for expanded clones.

clone_size: .; v_call: TRBV11-2; cdr3_length: 13; j_call: TRBJ1-5; cdr3_aa: ASSLGDRGSQPQH
clone_size: .; v_call: TRBV6-5; cdr3_length: 13; j_call: TRBJ2-3; cdr3_aa: ASSYDFWGTDTQY
clone_size: .; v_call: TRBV3-1; cdr3_length: 12; j_call: TRBJ2-3; cdr3_aa: ASTPPGHTDTQY
clone_size: .; v_call: TRBV20-1; cdr3_length: 10; j_call: .; cdr3_aa: SARRGLAEQY
clone_size: .; v_call: TRBV27; cdr3_length: 12; j_call: TRBJ2-7; cdr3_aa: ASSLRTSRSEQY
clone_size: .; v_call: TRBV12-3/TRBV12-4; cdr3_length: 10; j_call: TRBJ1-2; cdr3_aa: ASSLLGGGYT
clone_size: few; v_call: TRBV9; cdr3_length: 11; j_call: TRBJ2-4; cdr3_aa: ASSRSSGNIQY
clone_size: .; v_call: TRBV7-2; cdr3_length: 13; j_call: TRBJ1-5; cdr3_aa: ASSFPGVGNQPQH
clone_size: .; v_call: TRBV20-1; cdr3_length: 9; j_call: TRBJ1-2; cdr3_aa: SARRAAGYT
clone_size: once; v_call: TRBV5-4; cdr3_length: 13; j_call: TRBJ1-6; cdr3_aa: ASSGKQGAGAPLH
clone_size: .; v_call: TRBV12-3/TRBV12-4; cdr3_length: 13; j_call: TRBJ2-5; cdr3_aa: ASSPPRTYQETQY
clone_size: .; v_call: TRBV18; cdr3_length: 18; j_call: TRBJ2-6; cdr3_aa: ASSPRHLGTGSSGANVLT
clone_size: .; v_call: TRBV5-6; cdr3_length: 14; j_call: TRBJ1-6; cdr3_aa: ASSTTGTGGGSPLH
clone_size: .; v_call: TRBV20-1; cdr3_length: 10; j_call: TRBJ1-2; cdr3_aa: SATRRGEGYT
clone_size: once; v_call: TRBV12-3/TRBV12-4; cdr3_length: 10; j_call: TRBJ1-1; cdr3_aa: ASSFRRDKAF
clone_size: .; v_call: TRBV10-3; cdr3_length: 10; j_call: TRBJ1-2; cdr3_aa: AISENLYGYT
clone_size: once; v_call: TRBV12-5; cdr3_length: 12; j_call: TRBJ2-4; cdr3_aa: ASGPGTGENIQY
clone_size: .; v_call: TRBV18; cdr3_length: 15; j_call: TRBJ1-5; cdr3_aa: ASSPLPNRGRNQPQH
clone_size: .; v_call: TRBV12-3/TRBV12-4; cdr3_length: 12; j_call: TRBJ2-5; cdr3_aa: ASSQDGLRETQY
clone_size: .; v_call: TRBV20-1; cdr3_length: 12; j_call: TRBJ1-1; cdr3_aa: SAIPGHLNTEAF
clone_size: .; v_call: TRBV7-2; cdr3_length: 13; j_call: TRBJ2-2; cdr3_aa: ASSSGSVSAGELF
clone_size: .; v_call: TRBV24-1; cdr3_length: 16; j_call: TRBJ2-1; cdr3_aa: ATSDSRPGLAGAGEQF
clone_size: .; v_call: TRBV7-2; cdr3_length: 12; j_call: TRBJ2-1; cdr3_aa: ASSPAATYNEQF
clone_size: .; v_call: TRBV20-1; cdr3_length: 13; j_call: TRBJ2-1; cdr3_aa: SARGASGVYNEQF
clone_size: .; v_call: TRBV27; cdr3_length: 12; j_call: TRBJ2-2; cdr3_aa: ASSRTGGTGELF
clone_size: once; v_call: TRBV4-2; cdr3_length: 16; j_call: TRBJ2-2; cdr3_aa: ASSQGRGALAYTGELF
clone_size: .; v_call: TRBV3-1; cdr3_length: 13; j_call: TRBJ2-1; cdr3_aa: ASSQVTGPYNEQF
clone_size: .; v_call: TRBV20-1; cdr3_length: 11; j_call: TRBJ2-3; cdr3_aa: SARDQHTDTQY
clone_size: .; v_call: TRBV11-1; cdr3_length: 13; j_call: TRBJ2-5; cdr3_aa: ASSSPNEPQETQY
clone_size: once; v_call: TRBV20-1; cdr3_length: 14; j_call: TRBJ1-5; cdr3_aa: SASASDIGLNQPQH
clone_size: .; v_call: TRBV18; cdr3_length: 13; j_call: TRBJ2-1; cdr3_aa: ASSPATLTYNEQF
clone_size: .; v_call: TRBV15; cdr3_length: 17; j_call: TRBJ2-5; cdr3_aa: ATSRDSSGGVPSAKTQY
clone_size: .; v_call: TRBV29-1; cdr3_length: 12; j_call: TRBJ2-7; cdr3_aa: SVARTGSTYEQY
clone_size: .; v_call: TRBV25-1; cdr3_length: 14; j_call: TRBJ2-3; cdr3_aa: ASSEYSTGRTDTQY
clone_size: .; v_call: TRBV6-6; cdr3_length: 12; j_call: TRBJ1-4; cdr3_aa: ASRNRDSNEKLF
clone_size: .; v_call: TRBV15; cdr3_length: 13; j_call: TRBJ2-1; cdr3_aa: ATSSPSGGADEQF
clone_size: .; v_call: TRBV12-3/TRBV12-4; cdr3_length: 14; j_call: TRBJ2-2; cdr3_aa: ASRLRQGAHPGELF
clone_size: .; v_call: TRBV6-5; cdr3_length: 15; j_call: TRBJ1-4; cdr3_aa: ASSFGTRNLANEKLF
clone_size: .; v_call: TRBV20-1; cdr3_length: 11; j_call: TRBJ2-3; cdr3_aa: SARKRGGDTQY
clone_size: .; v_call: TRBV7-9; cdr3_length: 12; j_call: TRBJ1-1; cdr3_aa: ASSLQIMNTEAF
clone_size: .; v_call: TRBV19; cdr3_length: 11; j_call: TRBJ2-2; cdr3_aa: ASRETNTGELF
clone_size: .; v_call: TRBV12-3/TRBV12-4; cdr3_length: 12; j_call: TRBJ1-1; cdr3_aa: ASRSLGQNTEAF
clone_size: .; v_call: TRBV9; cdr3_length: 14; j_call: TRBJ2-2; cdr3_aa: ASSRTSGSAAGELF
clone_size: .; v_call: TRBV27; cdr3_length: 14; j_call: TRBJ2-1; cdr3_aa: ASSSGTSGAPNEQF
clone_size: .; v_call: TRBV20-1; cdr3_length: 10; j_call: TRBJ2-7; cdr3_aa: SADDSQYEQY
clone_size: .; v_call: TRBV5-4; cdr3_length: 11; j_call: TRBJ1-3; cdr3_aa: ASWDWGGNTIY
clone_size: .; v_call: TRBV5-1; cdr3_length: 15; j_call: TRBJ2-5; cdr3_aa: ASSIAGGGAGQETQY
clone_size: .; v_call: TRBV20-1; cdr3_length: 10; j_call: TRBJ2-7; cdr3_aa: SALTSEYEQY
clone_size: .; v_call: TRBV20-1; cdr3_length: 11; j_call: TRBJ2-1; cdr3_aa: SAPGLANNEQF
clone_size: .; v_call: TRBV5-4; cdr3_length: 14; j_call: TRBJ2-7; cdr3_aa: ASSPEKGLISYEQY
clone_size: once; v_call: TRBV24-1; cdr3_length: 11; j_call: TRBJ2-5; cdr3_aa: ATSGLDPETQY
clone_size: .; v_call: TRBV7-2; cdr3_length: 14; j_call: TRBJ2-6; cdr3_aa: ASSLVGGGGANVLT
clone_size: .; v_call: TRBV6-2/TRBV6-3; cdr3_length: 10; j_call: TRBJ2-2; cdr3_aa: ASSYVGGELF
clone_size: .; v_call: TRBV9; cdr3_length: 11; j_call: TRBJ2-1; cdr3_aa: ASSVVGSPKKF